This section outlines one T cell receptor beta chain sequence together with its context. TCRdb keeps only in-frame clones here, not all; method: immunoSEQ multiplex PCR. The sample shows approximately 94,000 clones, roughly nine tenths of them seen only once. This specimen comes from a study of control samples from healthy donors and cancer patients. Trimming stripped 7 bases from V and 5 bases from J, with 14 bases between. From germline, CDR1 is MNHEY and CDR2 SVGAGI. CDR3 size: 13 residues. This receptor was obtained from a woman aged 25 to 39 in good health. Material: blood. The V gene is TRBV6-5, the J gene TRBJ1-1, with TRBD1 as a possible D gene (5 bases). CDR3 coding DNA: TGTGCCAGCACAAGAGCAGGGAAGACTGAAGCTTTCTTT. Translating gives CASTRAGKTEAFF.